Presented here are 30 T cell receptor beta chains from one specimen sequenced in a study of blood T cell repertoires in COVID-19. Sequencing used immunoSEQ multiplex PCR; TCRdb keeps in-frame clones, though not all of them. The sample includes around 200,000 clones, 90% of them seen just once. Specimen: peripheral blood. The receptors here all came from a man between 45 and 60 years old with acute or convalescent COVID-19.

The CDR3 sequence is CASSYLFGTYNEQFF. CDR3 coding DNA: TGTGCCAGCAGTTACCTCTTCGGGACCTACAATGAGCAGTTCTTC. This rearrangement joins TRBV6-6 to TRBJ2-1; D perhaps matches TRBD2 (5 bases). Germline values: CDR1 MNHNY, CDR2 SVGAGI (reference sequence). V lost 2 bases to trimming and J lost 2 bases, with 10 bases between them. This CDR3 region has 15 residues.

The chain has TRBV19 and TRBJ1-4; 8 bases fit TRBD1. CDR1 is LNHDA, CDR2 SQIVND, per germline (reference sequence). V was pared by 6 bases and J by 5 bases, with 5 bases of the junction left unmatched. The CDR3 is made up of 14 amino acids. The DNA for the CDR3 is TGTGCCAGTAGGGCGACAGGGGAGAATGAAAAACTGTTTTTT. It translates to CASRATGENEKLFF.

This chain uses TRBV5-1 with TRBJ2-4, with TRBD1 as a possible D gene (5 bases). This CDR3 spans 16 amino acids. Trimming took 1 base from V and 5 from J, leaving 16 bases between them. Germline values: CDR1 SGHRS, CDR2 YFSETQ. The CDR3 region has the DNA TGCGCCAGCAGCTTGCCAACCCAGGGCAATCAAAACATTCAGTACTTC. Its protein product is CASSLPTQGNQNIQYF.

The V and J genes are TRBV7-3 and TRBJ1-1; the D gene is possibly TRBD1 (5 bases). CDR1 and CDR2 from the germline V gene are SGHTA and FQGTGA. Trimming took 6 bases from V and 0 from J, leaving 8 bases between them. The CDR3 spans 13 residues. The CDR3 coding sequence is TGTGCCAGCAGGGCGGGACTGAACACTGAAGCTTTCTTT. This codes for CASRAGLNTEAFF.

This chain uses TRBV7-6 with TRBJ2-2; 7 nucleotides match TRBD1. Germline CDR1 SGHVS, CDR2 FNYEAQ. The CDR3 has 16 amino acids. The J segment lost 2 bases and the V segment lost 6 bases, leaving 9 bases of the junction unmatched. The CDR3 spells CASSPRQGRNTGELFF. DNA for the CDR3: TGTGCCAGCAGTCCCAGACAGGGTCGTAACACCGGGGAGCTGTTTTTT. The variable domain in full, completed from reference TRBV7-6 and TRBJ2-2, reads GAGVSQSPRYKVTKRGQDVALRCDPISGHVSLYWYRQALGQGPEFLTYFNYEAQQDKSGLPNDRFSAERPEGSISTLTIQRTEQRDSAMYRCASSPRQGRNTGELFFGEGSRLTVL.

The V call is TRBV28, the J call TRBJ1-3; D unresolved. The germline gives CDR1 MDHEN, CDR2 SYDVKM. Trimming took off 5 bases at V and 2 bases at J, with 10 bases between the two ends. The CDR3 has 14 residues. CDR3 sequence reads: CASSPDGAGNTIYF. In nucleotides, the CDR3 is TGTGCCAGCAGTCCTGACGGGGCTGGAAACACCATATATTTT.

V usage is TRBV6-5 and J usage is TRBJ1-6; 8 bases agree with TRBD1. CDR1 and CDR2 from the germline V gene are MNHEY and SVGAGI. CDR3 length equals 15 residues. Unmatched junction bases numbered 11, after V lost 10 bases and J lost 6 bases. In DNA form, the CDR3 reads TGTGCCACTTCGACAGGGGCCAGGACTAATTCACCCCTCCACTTT. This sequence encodes CATSTGARTNSPLHF.

This clone was counted once. The CDR3 region is CSVVAGVDQPQHF. In nucleotides, the CDR3 is TGCAGCGTTGTGGCAGGGGTTGATCAGCCCCAGCATTTT. The J gene is TRBJ1-5, the V gene TRBV29-1, with D tentatively TRBD1 (6 bases). CDR1 is SQVTM and CDR2 is ANQGSEA in the germline V gene. Trimming pared 4 bases from V and 5 bases from J, leaving 12 bases between. The length of the CDR3 is 13 residues.

The chain carries TRBV11-2 and TRBJ2-2, with 12 bases aligning to TRBD2. The germline gives CDR1 SGHAT, CDR2 FQNNGV. CDR3 length: 17 amino acids. The ends lost 5 bases at V and 1 base at J; junction bases unmatched: 5. This CDR3 reads CASSPLAGGLNTGELFF. As DNA, the CDR3 is TGTGCCAGCAGCCCCCTAGCGGGGGGGCTGAACACCGGGGAGCTGTTTTTT.

This chain uses TRBV13 with TRBJ2-7; possibly TRBD2 for D (6 bases). The germline CDR1 and CDR2 sequences are PRHDT and FYEKMQ (reference sequence). The CDR3 runs 13 residues. Between the trimmed V and J ends, which lost 3 bases and 5 bases, there was a span of 11 bases. CDR3 sequence (DNA): TGTGCCAGCAGCTTCGGGGGAACCCACGAGCAGTACTTC. This sequence encodes CASSFGGTHEQYF.

The V gene is TRBV30, the J gene TRBJ1-3; D unclear. V dropped 4 bases and J dropped 8 bases, with 12 bases sitting between them. This CDR3 is built from 12 residues. Germline V gene data show CDR1 as GTSNPN and CDR2 as SVGIG (reference sequence). In DNA form, the CDR3 reads TGTGCCTGGATTCCCCTGAGGGACACCATATATTTT. Translating gives CAWIPLRDTIYF.

The rearrangement uses TRBV5-1 and TRBJ1-5; 8 nucleotides align to TRBD1. The V segment lost 4 bases and the J segment 4 bases; nucleotides outside the gene matches: 4. The CDR3 sequence is 14 residues long. Germline assignment: CDR1 SGHRS and CDR2 YFSETQ. CDR3 sequence reads: CASSPDRGNQPQHF. DNA of the CDR3: TGCGCCAGCAGCCCAGACAGGGGTAATCAGCCCCAGCATTTT.

This clone showed up just a few times. This chain uses TRBV10-3 with TRBJ1-3; no reliable D call. The V end lost 11 bases, the J end lost 0 bases, and 11 bases lay between the germline ends. In germline, CDR1 is ENHRY, CDR2 SYGVKD. This CDR3 is 13 amino acids long. CDR3 protein: CAGGSASGNTIYF. The CDR3 bases are TGTGCCGGCGGGTCCGCCTCTGGAAACACCATATATTTT.

The chain recombines TRBV9 with TRBJ2-1; 8 bases are a match to TRBD2. Germline CDR1 reads SGDLS; CDR2 reads YYNGEE. The CDR3 consists of 16 residues. Trimming removed 6 bases from V and 6 bases from J; junction bases left unmatched: 14. DNA for the CDR3: TGTGCCAGCACTCCCCCGGGGGGGGAGAAGTCCAATGAGCAGTTCTTC. This translates into CASTPPGGEKSNEQFF.

The chain joins TRBV7-9 to TRBJ1-2; 7 bases map to TRBD1. The CDR3 is made up of 13 amino acids. From germline, CDR1 is SEHNR and CDR2 FQNEAQ (reference sequence). Trimming took 5 bases from V and 4 from J; bases not matched to a gene: 4. CDR3 amino acids: CASSPGTAYGYTF. The CDR3 DNA reads TGTGCCAGCAGCCCGGGGACAGCCTATGGCTACACCTTC. The whole variable domain, filled in from reference TRBV7-9 and TRBJ1-2, reads DTGVSQNPRHKITKRGQNVTFRCDPISEHNRLYWYRQTLGQGPEFLTYFQNEAQLEKSRLLSDRFSAERPKGSFSTLEIQRTEQGDSAMYLCASSPGTAYGYTFGSGTRLTVV.

The V gene is TRBV6-5, the J gene TRBJ1-2, with 8 bases lining up with TRBD1. The J segment lost 4 bases and the V segment lost 2 bases, leaving 3 bases of the junction unmatched. This CDR3 spans 14 amino acids. The germline V gene has CDR1 MNHEY and CDR2 SVGAGI. The DNA for the CDR3 is TGTGCCAGCAGTTACGAGACAGGGGCCTATGGCTACACCTTC. Protein sequence: CASSYETGAYGYTF.

The genes are TRBV4-1 and TRBJ1-3, with D possibly being TRBD1 (5 bases). The V gene's germline CDR1 is MGHRA and CDR2 YSYEKL. CDR3 length: 16 amino acids. The ends were cut back, 1 base at V and 4 bases at J, with 14 bases in the middle. The CDR3 bases are TGCGCCAGCAGCCAAGCTCTCAGGGCCCAGGGAAACACCATATATTTT. Translating gives CASSQALRAQGNTIYF.

The CDR3 DNA sequence: TGTGCCAGCAGCTTAGTTCGCGGGGGCCCTCGCACAGATACGCAGTATTTT. Its protein is CASSLVRGGPRTDTQYF. The J gene is TRBJ2-3, the V gene TRBV13; D might be TRBD2 (7 bases). Trimming left V 1 base short and J 1 base short, with 15 bases between. The CDR3 is made up of 17 amino acids. Germline V gives CDR1 PRHDT, CDR2 FYEKMQ (reference sequence).

V and J are TRBV5-4 and TRBJ2-5; D may be TRBD1 (6 bases). CDR1 is SGHNT, CDR2 YYREEE, per germline (reference sequence). V lost 3 bases, J lost 3 bases, and 15 bases lay in between. CDR3 length equals 15 residues. The CDR3 here is CASSYPGVREETQYF. CDR3 in DNA: TGTGCCAGCAGCTACCCAGGGGTCCGGGAAGAGACCCAGTACTTC.

The chain carries TRBV6-5 and TRBJ2-2; 7 nucleotides agree with TRBD2. Germline V gene data show CDR1 as MNHEY and CDR2 as SVGAGI. This CDR3 has 15 residues. V lost 6 bases to trimming and J lost 3 bases; unmatched junction nucleotides: 7. CDR3 in amino acids: CASSGGGRDTGELFF. The CDR3 region has the DNA TGTGCCAGCAGCGGCGGGGGTAGGGACACCGGGGAGCTGTTTTTT.

This chain connects TRBV3-1 (or the pseudogene TRBV3-2) to TRBJ2-7; D gene uncertain. The CDR3 has 11 residues. Trimming left V 5 bases short and J 4 bases short, with 6 bases between. Germline V CDR1 and CDR2: LGHDT, YNNKEL (reference sequence). Here the CDR3 DNA reads TGTGCCAGCAGCATCGGTTACGAGCAGTACTTC. Translation: CASSIGYEQYF.

This clone appeared a single time. This chain connects TRBV15 to TRBJ2-3, with TRBD1 matching over 9 bases. V dropped 8 bases and J dropped 5; count of bases not matched to a gene: 8. The CDR3 is made up of 14 amino acids. The germline V gene encodes CDR1 LNHNV and CDR2 YYDKDF (reference sequence). In nucleotides, the CDR3 is TGTGCCACCGGGGAGACAGGGGGTATAGATACGCAGTATTTT. This sequence encodes CATGETGGIDTQYF.

A single count supports this clone. The germline gene is not matched at one end of the junction; a read error may be the cause. The chain carries TRBV28 and TRBJ2-3; 7 nucleotides agree with TRBD1. Germline V CDR1 and CDR2: MDHEN, SYDVKM. CDR3 size: 15 residues. CDR3 coding DNA: TGTGCCAGCAGCTTATACAGGGGTCCCACAGATACGCAGTATTTT. Amino acid sequence: CASSLYRGPTDTQYF.

The chain is built from TRBV28 and TRBJ2-1; 8 bases are a match to TRBD2. CDR3 length: 16 residues. Trimming took 5 bases from V and 3 from J; bases not matched to a gene: 9. Germline lookup yields CDR1 MDHEN and CDR2 SYDVKM. CDR3 loop: CASSPRGGRNYNEQFF. CDR3 DNA sequence: TGTGCCAGCAGTCCCCGGGGCGGGAGGAACTACAATGAGCAGTTCTTC.

V and J are TRBV19 and TRBJ2-1; D gene uncertain. Germline loops: CDR1 LNHDA, CDR2 SQIVND (reference sequence). Trimming left V 6 bases short and J 0 bases short, with 15 bases between. CDR3 length equals 16 residues. Written as DNA, the CDR3 is TGTGCCAGTAGCGCCATACGGGTGAGCTCCTACAATGAGCAGTTCTTC. Translated, it gives CASSAIRVSSYNEQFF.

This CDR3 reads CASSYSVRGDEQYF. CDR3 coding DNA: TGTGCCAGCAGTTACAGTGTCAGGGGGGACGAGCAGTACTTC. This sequence joins TRBV6-5 and TRBJ2-7; D may be TRBD1 (7 bases). Germline lookup yields CDR1 MNHEY and CDR2 SVGAGI. The V and J ends lost 2 bases and 5 bases respectively, with 13 bases between them. The length of the CDR3 is 14 residues.

V is TRBV7-8 and J is TRBJ2-5; 9 bases match TRBD1. V lost 8 bases and J lost 4; bases outside the gene matches: 5. CDR3 length: 13 amino acids. Germline-derived CDR1 and CDR2 are SGHVS and FQNEAQ. The CDR3 here is CASGGQGLETQYF. The CDR3 DNA is TGTGCCAGCGGGGGACAGGGTCTAGAGACCCAGTACTTC.

The chain uses TRBV7-2 and TRBJ1-2; TRBD1 aligns across 8 bases. Germline CDR1 reads SGHTA; CDR2 reads FQGNSA. V lost 1 base to trimming and J lost 2 bases; unmatched junction nucleotides: 12. There are 18 residues in the CDR3. CDR3 sequence (DNA): TGTGCCAGCAGCTTAGTAAGCCCAGGGGGCAGCCAGAACTATGGCTACACCTTC. Residues: CASSLVSPGGSQNYGYTF.

This chain uses TRBV7-3 with TRBJ2-2; tentative D call: TRBD2 (5 bases). Germline V lookup: CDR1 SGHTA, CDR2 FQGTGA. The length of the CDR3 is 15 residues. The V gene lost 1 base and the J gene lost 6 bases, with 12 bases spanning the gap. CDR3 protein: CASSLNPGGPGELFF. The CDR3 DNA follows: TGTGCCAGCAGCTTAAACCCCGGAGGACCCGGGGAGCTGTTTTTT.

The rearrangement joins TRBV5-1 to TRBJ2-5, with a possible D match to TRBD1 (5 bases). Looked up from germline, CDR1 is SGHRS and CDR2 is YFSETQ. The CDR3 runs 16 residues. Trimming removed 0 bases at V and 5 bases at J, with 17 bases between. CDR3 coding DNA: TGCGCCAGCAGCTTGGTTTCTACCAGGGCTGGGGAGACCCAGTACTTC. Translating gives CASSLVSTRAGETQYF. The full variable domain, rest sourced from reference TRBV5-1 and TRBJ2-5, is KAGVTQTPRYLIKTRGQQVTLSCSPISGHRSVSWYQQTPGQGLQFLFEYFSETQRNKGNFPGRFSGRQFSNSRSEMNVSTLELGDSALYLCASSLVSTRAGETQYFGPGTRLLVL.